This entry lists 18 T cell receptor beta chains sequenced from one sample in a study of radiation and T cells in renal cell carcinoma. Documented time point: blood 2 weeks post-SBRT. The treatment: 15 Gy SBRT to primary tumor, nephrectomy 4 weeks later. The method was immunoSEQ multiplex PCR; TCRdb's version includes in-frame clones alone and lacks a portion of them. The sample lists more than 150,000 clones, over 80% seen once, with around 13% in the top ten. The starting material was blood, obtained from a patient whose treatment included radiotherapy and nephrectomy. The source is a woman aged 50 to 60 with renal cell carcinoma.

The chain links TRBV2 to TRBJ2-7, with D possibly TRBD2 on 6 matching bases. In germline, CDR1 is SNHLY, CDR2 FYNNEI. V shed 1 base and J shed 2 bases, with 15 bases lying between them. This CDR3 has 16 amino acids. Written as DNA, the CDR3 is TGTGCCAGCAGTGAAGGATTGGCGGGGCGCACCTACGAGCAGTACTTC. This translates into CASSEGLAGRTYEQYF.

The rearrangement joins TRBV5-6 to TRBJ1-1; D unclear. The germline V gene has CDR1 SGHDT and CDR2 YYEEEE. This CDR3 contains 15 residues. V lost 0 bases, J lost 8 bases, and 17 bases lay in between. CDR3 bases: TGTGCCAGCAGCTTGGCCTCCTATGTGACCGTCGAAGCTTTCTTT. Protein: CASSLASYVTVEAFF.

The CDR3 loop is CASSGEDRLGYEQYF. DNA for the CDR3: TGTGCCAGCAGCGGGGAGGACAGGCTCGGCTACGAGCAGTACTTC. The V and J genes are TRBV9 and TRBJ2-7, with D perhaps matching TRBD1 (7 bases). V was cut by 3 bases and J by 3 bases, with 16 bases left in between. Germline CDR1 reads SGDLS; CDR2 reads YYNGEE. CDR3 length: 15 residues. Full variable domain (outside the CDR3, taken from reference TRBV9 and TRBJ2-7): DSGVTQTPKHLITATGQRVTLRCSPRSGDLSVYWYQQSLDQGLQFLIQYYNGEERAKGNILERFSAQQFPDLHSELNLSSLELGDSALYFCASSGEDRLGYEQYFGPGTRLTVT.

The chain links TRBV11-1 to TRBJ1-5; weak D call: TRBD1 (6 bases). The V gene lost 5 bases and the J gene lost 1 base, with 15 bases spanning the gap. CDR1 and CDR2 from the germline V gene are SGHAT and FQDESV (reference sequence). The CDR3 has 16 amino acids. The CDR3 bases are TGTGCCAGCAGCCCAGGAGGCAGGGGCAGCAATCAGCCCCAGCATTTT. Translated: CASSPGGRGSNQPQHF.

This clone appeared a single time. The chain employs TRBV14 and TRBJ2-5, with 9 bases identical to TRBD2. This CDR3 region has 15 residues. The germline V gene has CDR1 SGHDN and CDR2 FVKESK. V lost 1 base, J lost 9 bases, and 9 bases stayed unmatched. The CDR3, as DNA: TGTGCCAGCAGCCAAGGCGGGGGGGCTTTTCGGTCCCAGTACTTC. It translates to CASSQGGGAFRSQYF.

In this sample, this clone turned up once. J is TRBJ2-7 and V is TRBV2; 8 bases are shared with TRBD1. The CDR3 is 14 residues long. Germline assignment: CDR1 SNHLY and CDR2 FYNNEI. V trimming: 8 bases; J trimming: 0 bases; junction bases outside the gene matches: 6. The CDR3 protein is CASQRDRSSYEQYF. The CDR3 nucleotides are TGTGCCAGCCAAAGGGACAGGAGCTCCTACGAGCAGTACTTC.

This clone was observed a handful of times. The J gene is TRBJ1-1, the V gene TRBV6-5; 8 bases agree with TRBD1. This CDR3 spans 14 amino acids. CDR1 is MNHEY and CDR2 is SVGAGI in the germline V gene. The J segment lost 5 bases and the V segment lost 2 bases, leaving 4 bases of the junction unmatched. The CDR3 sequence is CASSYLDRGTEAFF. DNA of the CDR3: TGTGCCAGCAGTTACCTCGACAGGGGAACTGAAGCTTTCTTT.

The chain combines TRBV6-5 with TRBJ2-7; D uncertain. The length of the CDR3 is 14 residues. Germline CDR1 MNHEY, CDR2 SVGAGI. V lost 7 bases and J 1 base, leaving 14 bases between the germline ends. In nucleotides, the CDR3 is TGTGCCAGCAAGCTAGACCCCGCGTCCTACGAGCAGTACTTC. This codes for CASKLDPASYEQYF.

DNA for the CDR3: TGTGCCAGCAGTGAGGGGAGTTTCTTCTCTGGAAACACCATATATTTT. Protein: CASSEGSFFSGNTIYF. The chain carries TRBV6-1 and TRBJ1-3; D gene uncertain. V lost 3 bases and J 0 bases, leaving 12 bases between the germline ends. CDR3 length equals 16 residues. CDR1 MNHNS and CDR2 SASEGT come from the germline V gene.

This sequence joins TRBV5-1 and TRBJ2-3, with D perhaps being TRBD1 or TRBD2 (5 bases each). CDR3 length equals 15 residues. In germline, CDR1 is SGHRS, CDR2 YFSETQ. Trimming stripped 0 bases from V and 3 bases from J, with 11 bases between. The CDR3 spells CASSLAGTTTDTQYF. DNA for the CDR3: TGCGCCAGCAGCTTGGCTGGGACCACTACAGATACGCAGTATTTT.

This clone came up once. At one of its ends the junction is not consistent with the germline gene, which may arise from a read error. At the DNA level, this CDR3 is encoded by other sequences in the same sample as well. The CDR3 region is CASSATGTGGDTEAFF. CDR3 nucleotides: TGTGCCAGCAGCGCCACCGGGACAGGGGGGGACACTGAAGCCTTCTTT. The rearrangement joins TRBV9 to TRBJ1-1; the match to TRBD1 covers 11 bases. This CDR3 comprises 16 residues. Germline V gene lookup returns CDR1 SGDLS and CDR2 YYNGEE.

A few counts support this clone. The chain recombines TRBV15 with TRBJ1-1; the match to TRBD1 covers 7 bases. Germline values: CDR1 LNHNV, CDR2 YYDKDF (reference sequence). CDR3 length: 15 residues. Germline trimming cut 5 bases from V and 0 bases from J; bases unmatched to any gene: 6. The CDR3: CATSARQGLNTEAFF. The CDR3 DNA reads TGTGCCACCAGCGCCCGACAGGGCCTGAACACTGAAGCTTTCTTT.

This chain's CDR3 is CATDGGRGTEAFF. The CDR3 bases are TGCGCCACCGACGGGGGAAGAGGCACTGAAGCTTTCTTT. The chain joins TRBV10-1 to TRBJ1-1, with a weak D call TRBD1 (5 bases). The CDR3 extends over 13 amino acids. The V gene lost 10 bases and the J gene lost 4 bases, with 16 bases spanning the gap. The germline V gene encodes CDR1 WNHNN and CDR2 SYGVQD (reference sequence).

This sequence joins TRBV29-1 and TRBJ1-2, with D uncertain. The CDR3 runs 14 residues. Trimming took 6 bases from V and 6 from J, leaving 20 bases between them. Germline V gene sequence: CDR1 SQVTM, CDR2 ANQGSEA. CDR3 protein: CSVTLRADQNGYTF. The CDR3 nucleotides read TGCAGCGTGACCCTACGGGCAGACCAGAATGGCTACACCTTC.

The J gene is TRBJ1-2, the V gene TRBV25-1; no clear D gene. The germline V and J ends were trimmed by 8 bases and 8 bases, with 15 bases remaining between them. Germline-derived CDR1 and CDR2 are MGHDK and SYGVNS. The CDR3 has 12 amino acids. The CDR3 spells CASRGLSSGYTF. CDR3 DNA: TGTGCCAGCCGAGGTTTGAGCAGCGGCTACACCTTC.

CDR3 residues: CASSRDRISYGYTF. CDR3 bases: TGTGCCAGCAGTCGGGACAGGATTAGCTATGGCTACACCTTC. The rearrangement uses TRBV6-5 and TRBJ1-2; TRBD1 matches 8 bases. CDR1 MNHEY and CDR2 SVGAGI come from the germline V gene. J gave up 4 bases and V 5 bases, and 6 bases lay outside the gene matches. The CDR3 has 14 residues.

The gene calls are TRBV6-1 and TRBJ2-7; 12 nucleotides agree with TRBD1. The CDR3 consists of 24 residues. Per the germline V gene, CDR1 is MNHNS and CDR2 is SASEGT. V dropped 2 bases and J dropped 6; count of bases not matched to a gene: 32. In DNA form, the CDR3 reads TGTGCCAGCAGTGAACCGGGACAGGGCATAGTCTCTGTGGGGACAGGGGGCAGGCGTCCCGAGCAGTACTTC. This sequence encodes CASSEPGQGIVSVGTGGRRPEQYF.

This chain connects TRBV5-1 to TRBJ2-2; 11 bases line up with TRBD2. Germline V gene data show CDR1 as SGHRS and CDR2 as YFSETQ. This CDR3 contains 20 residues. The V segment lost 4 bases and the J segment 4 bases; nucleotides outside the gene matches: 18. CDR3 in DNA: TGCGCCAGCAGCCCCGGGGGGGCTAGCGGGGGGCCCGGGTCCACCGGGGAGCTGTTTTTT. It specifies CASSPGGASGGPGSTGELFF.